This T cell receptor beta chain emerged from a study of T cells in Graves' hyperthyroidism and ophthalmopathy. Study in general: The blood sample was taken at first diagnosis, before treatment began.

CDR1 LGHNA and CDR2 YNFKEQ come from the germline V gene. Trimming cost V 1 base and J 7 bases; bases outside gene matches: 10. The CDR3 extends over 17 amino acids. TCR beta CDR3 regions were amplified from RNA transcripts. The primer set for the first-round RT-PCR of the TCR CDR3 was HTBI. TCRdb re-analysed the multiplex PCR reads in MiXCR, keeping a single row per CDR3 protein. The sample has some 570,000 distinct CDR3 sequences, 17% seen once; the top ten hold under 20%. Ophthalmopathy patients had Clinical Activity Score at least 3, NOSPECS grade at least 4, duration under 3 months. This clonotype originated in a woman younger than 35 with Graves' ophthalmopathy. The chain uses TRBV4-2 and TRBJ1-6, with 7 nucleotides matching TRBD1. Sample: blood. The CDR3 sequence is CASSQGGDSTPNSPLHF. The CDR3 nucleotides read TGTGCCAGCAGCCAAGGGGGGGACAGTACTCCAAATTCACCCCTCCACTTT.